The T cell receptor beta chain under discussion was sequenced for a study of blood T cell repertoires in COVID-19. Assay: immunoSEQ multiplex PCR; the TCRdb copy retains only in-frame clones and omits some. The table has 200,000 to 250,000 clones, 88% seen once. This CDR3 has 15 residues. The germline gives CDR1 MGHRA, CDR2 YSYEKL. V shed 0 bases and J shed 11 bases, with 19 bases lying between them. Material: PBMCs or T cells enriched from blood (not recorded which). The V call is TRBV4-1, the J call TRBJ1-1, with D perhaps TRBD1 (6 bases). The clonotype was recovered from a woman aged 25-40 years who had recovered from COVID-19. The CDR3 is CASSQDTGYAPSAFF. In nucleotides, the CDR3 is TGCGCCAGCAGCCAAGATACAGGGTACGCTCCGTCGGCTTTCTTT.